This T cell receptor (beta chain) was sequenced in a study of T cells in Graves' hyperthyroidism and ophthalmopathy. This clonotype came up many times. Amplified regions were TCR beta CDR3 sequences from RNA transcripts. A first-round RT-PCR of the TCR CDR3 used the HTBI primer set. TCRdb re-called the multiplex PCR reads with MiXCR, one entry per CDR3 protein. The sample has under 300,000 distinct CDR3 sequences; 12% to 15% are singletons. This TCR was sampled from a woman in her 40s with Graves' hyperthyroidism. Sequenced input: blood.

CDR3 coding DNA: TGTGCCAGCAGCCCTTTGTGGCTAGCTCGGGGTACGCAGTATTTT. Amino acid sequence: CASSPLWLARGTQYF. The chain couples TRBV11-2 to TRBJ2-3; D may be TRBD2 (5 bases). The germline CDR1 and CDR2 sequences are SGHAT and FQNNGV. CDR3 length: 15 amino acids. V dropped 5 bases and J dropped 8 bases, with 20 bases sitting between them.